The 24 T cell receptor beta chains listed next were all sequenced from one sample in a study of regulatory T cells in long-lasting Graves disease (dated by TCRdb to the early 2020s). The library was prepared using multiplex PCR. Sequencing relied on an Illumina HiSeq 4000. CDR3 regions were amplified by Arm-PCR with iRepertoire HTBI primers to construct TCR beta libraries. The public sequencing data were trimmed at Q25 with fastp and processed into clonotypes with MiXCR by TCRdb, which kept only in-frame beta chains. Duplicate CDR3 protein sequences are folded into a single record with the most common DNA and genes. Counted in this sample were hundreds of thousands of distinct CDR3 sequences; 15% to 20% of them appeared once. 15% to 20% of the sample is held by the ten biggest clonotypes. Explained via the paper, the time point label denotes: newly diagnosed GD, antithyroid drugs for less than 3 months. RNA was extracted from PBMCs in TRIzol for both TCR sequencing and RNA sequencing.

These data also formed part of another study, on T cells in Graves' hyperthyroidism and ophthalmopathy.

Sample: peripheral blood mononuclear cells (PBMCs), taken at new diagnosis, from a patient treated with antithyroid drugs. The receptors derive from a woman between 25 and 40 years old with Graves disease. Donor details come from another sample of the same person, matched by shared clones.

This clonotype has ten or more counts. The genes are TRBV10-3 and TRBJ1-2; the match to TRBD1 covers 9 bases. Germline CDR1 reads ENHRY; CDR2 reads SYGVKD. Germline trimming cut 3 bases from V and 8 bases from J; bases unmatched to any gene: 7. The CDR3 totals 14 residues. The CDR3 loop reads CAISEPTGGWGYTF. DNA of the CDR3: TGTGCCATCAGTGAACCAACAGGGGGCTGGGGCTACACCTTC.

This clonotype showed up many times. V gene TRBV2 combines with J gene TRBJ1-1; D is unresolved. V lost 9 bases and J lost 0, with 8 bases in between. The CDR3 has 12 amino acids. CDR1 is SNHLY and CDR2 is FYNNEI in the germline V gene. CDR3 DNA: TGTGCCAGTGCGGAGTTGAACACTGAAGCTTTCTTT. Translated: CASAELNTEAFF.

V usage is TRBV20-1 and J usage is TRBJ2-7; 12 nucleotides line up with TRBD2. After removal of 5 bases from V and 5 bases from J, the junction contained 10 bases not matched to a gene. Germline V gives CDR1 DFQATT, CDR2 SNEGSKA (reference sequence). The CDR3 is 15 residues long. CDR3 coding DNA: TGCAGTGCTCTCCGGCTAGCGGGAGGGCCCAACGAGCAGTACTTC. Translated, it gives CSALRLAGGPNEQYF.

The chain links TRBV9 to TRBJ1-2, with D maybe TRBD1 (6 bases). The germline gives CDR1 SGDLS, CDR2 YYNGEE. Trimming shortened V by 4 bases and J by 0 bases, and 16 bases separated the two germline ends. The CDR3 has 16 amino acids. CDR3 coding DNA: TGTGCCAGCAGCTCGCCGACAGGCCGGACTAACTATGGCTACACCTTC. Protein product: CASSSPTGRTNYGYTF.

This clonotype has just a few counts. The chain combines TRBV14 with TRBJ2-7; D possibly corresponds to TRBD2 (5 bases). CDR1 and CDR2 (germline): SGHDN, FVKESK. This CDR3 comprises 14 residues. Trimming left V 3 bases short and J 2 bases short, with 11 bases between. Written as DNA, the CDR3 is TGTGCCAGCAGCCACGGGATTTTAACCTACGAGCAGTACTTC. Translated, it gives CASSHGILTYEQYF.

This chain joins TRBV20-1 and TRBJ2-5; 9 bases line up with TRBD1. The CDR3 totals 13 residues. From germline, CDR1 is DFQATT and CDR2 SNEGSKA (reference sequence). CDR3 nucleotide sequence: TGCAGCGAAAAAGGACAGGGGCAAGAGACCCAGTACTTC. Residues: CSEKGQGQETQYF.

This clonotype has a count of ten or more. The chain joins TRBV28 to TRBJ2-7; TRBD1 might be the D (6 bases). This CDR3 comprises 14 residues. The germline gives CDR1 MDHEN, CDR2 SYDVKM. V was pared by 7 bases and J by 6 bases, with 19 bases between. The CDR3, as DNA: TGTGCCAGCACCCCAAGACAGGTATTCGGCGAGCAGTACTTC. Amino acids: CASTPRQVFGEQYF.

The chain carries TRBV3-1 and TRBJ1-2; D remains ambiguous. The V and J ends lost 0 bases and 4 bases respectively, with 12 bases between them. This CDR3 contains 15 residues. Germline loops: CDR1 LGHDT, CDR2 YNNKEL (reference sequence). This CDR3 reads CASSQESLGLYGYTF. DNA for the CDR3: TGTGCCAGCAGCCAAGAATCTCTAGGACTCTATGGCTACACCTTC.

This clonotype was detected ten times or more. V gene TRBV7-2 combines with J gene TRBJ1-1; D gene ambiguous. The length of the CDR3 is 15 residues. Germline values: CDR1 SGHTA, CDR2 FQGNSA. Trimming shortened V by 1 base and J by 1 base, and 10 bases separated the two germline ends. The CDR3 is CASSLDPVPNTEAFF. The DNA of the CDR3 is TGTGCCAGCAGCTTAGATCCCGTGCCGAACACTGAAGCTTTCTTT.

This clonotype has at least ten counts. The chain combines TRBV9 with TRBJ1-3; TRBD1 matches at 9 bases. Germline V gene lookup returns CDR1 SGDLS and CDR2 YYNGEE. CDR3 length: 16 residues. V shed 0 bases, J shed 4 bases, and the junction held 5 bases outside the gene matches. The CDR3 reads CASSVAGTGRGNTIYF. The CDR3, as DNA: TGTGCCAGCAGCGTAGCTGGGACAGGGAGAGGAAACACCATATATTTT.

The rearrangement uses TRBV6-2 or TRBV6-3 and TRBJ2-1; TRBD2 agrees at 8 bases. Germline loops: CDR1 MNHEY, CDR2 SVGEGT. The length of the CDR3 is 16 residues. The V gene end was trimmed by 6 bases and the J gene end by 3 bases; junction bases not matched to a gene: 10. The CDR3 bases are TGTGCCAGCAGCCGGGGACGGGAGGGGTTCTACAATGAGCAGTTCTTC. It encodes CASSRGREGFYNEQFF.

The sample holds many counts of this clonotype. The chain uses TRBV20-1 and TRBJ2-1; maybe TRBD2 (5 bases). The germline CDR1 and CDR2 sequences are DFQATT and SNEGSKA (reference sequence). Trimming removed 3 bases at V and 4 bases at J, with 7 bases between. The CDR3 loop spans 12 amino acids. The CDR3 DNA follows: TGCAGTGCTAGCGGGAATTACAATGAGCAGTTCTTC. It is translated as CSASGNYNEQFF.

This clonotype was detected many times. The chain joins TRBV24-1 to TRBJ1-5, with D possibly TRBD1 on 6 matching bases. The CDR3 sequence is 14 residues long. Germline V gene lookup returns CDR1 KGHDR and CDR2 SFDVKD. The V end lost 3 bases, the J end lost 3 bases, and 8 bases lay between the germline ends. The CDR3 region is CATSDPGVNQPQHF. CDR3 DNA sequence: TGTGCCACCAGTGATCCAGGGGTCAATCAGCCCCAGCATTTT.

In its sample, this clonotype ranks as medium-sized (0.01 to 0.1%). The rearrangement uses TRBV20-1 and TRBJ1-1; D is ambiguous. In germline, CDR1 is DFQATT, CDR2 SNEGSKA (reference sequence). The CDR3 spans 13 residues. The V gene lost 2 bases and the J gene lost 1 base, with 8 bases spanning the gap. CDR3: CSARPKGNTEAFF. The CDR3 DNA reads as TGCAGTGCTAGACCCAAGGGGAACACTGAAGCTTTCTTT.

There are a few counts of this clonotype. V and J are TRBV20-1 and TRBJ2-1; D is ambiguous. The germline CDR1 and CDR2 sequences are DFQATT and SNEGSKA (reference sequence). The CDR3 has 13 amino acids. V lost 6 bases and J 8 bases, leaving 17 bases between the germline ends. CDR3 DNA: TGCAGTGCCCGGCTCCCTCTCGGGCATGAGCAGTTCTTC. This gives the protein CSARLPLGHEQFF.

This clonotype was picked up many times. V gene TRBV12-3 or TRBV12-4 combines with J gene TRBJ1-1; D gene uncertain. The CDR3 spans 13 residues. V lost 1 base and J lost 8, with 11 bases in between. In DNA form, the CDR3 reads TGTGCCAGCAGTTTAGACGTGGGGAGAGAAGCTTTCTTT. It encodes CASSLDVGREAFF.

In this sample, this clonotype turned up once. V is TRBV7-9 and J is TRBJ2-6; D gene ambiguous. This CDR3 region has 15 residues. V lost 2 bases to trimming and J lost 0 bases, with 5 bases between them. Germline CDR1 and CDR2: SEHNR and FQNEAQ (reference sequence). As DNA, the CDR3 is TGTGCCAGCAGCTTAATCTCCTCTGGGGCCAACGTCCTGACTTTC. As protein: CASSLISSGANVLTF. Full variable domain (rest looked up from reference TRBV7-9 and TRBJ2-6): DTGVSQNPRHKITKRGQNVTFRCDPISEHNRLYWYRQTLGQGPEFLTYFQNEAQLEKSRLLSDRFSAERPKGSFSTLEIQRTEQGDSAMYLCASSLISSGANVLTFGAGSRLTVL.

The chain is built from TRBV9 and TRBJ2-1, with TRBD2 matching 7 bases. From germline, CDR1 is SGDLS and CDR2 YYNGEE. J was trimmed by 1 base and V by 1 base; bases with no gene match: 14. The CDR3 extends over 19 amino acids. The CDR3 DNA sequence: TGTGCCAGCAGCGTATCCCTAGCGGCCACAGGTGGTTCCTACAATGAGCAGTTCTTC. It codes for CASSVSLAATGGSYNEQFF.

The gene calls are TRBV5-1 and TRBJ2-5; no reliable D call. V was shortened by 7 bases and J by 5 bases, with 15 bases between the two germline ends. Germline loops: CDR1 SGHRS, CDR2 YFSETQ. The length of the CDR3 is 13 residues. CDR3 nucleotides: TGCGCCAGCGCGACGCGGCAGGACGAGACCCAGTACTTC. This codes for CASATRQDETQYF.

The chain recombines TRBV28 with TRBJ1-2, with D unclear. V shed 6 bases and J shed 2 bases, with 19 bases lying between them. From germline, CDR1 is MDHEN and CDR2 SYDVKM. The CDR3 is made up of 16 amino acids. The CDR3 nucleotides read TGTGCCAGCAGACCCAAGACCCGGACGGGGAACTATGGCTACACCTTC. Amino acid sequence: CASRPKTRTGNYGYTF.

This clonotype appeared a few times. The J gene is TRBJ2-7, the V gene TRBV3-1; weak D call: TRBD1 (5 bases). Deletions cut 7 bases from V and 0 bases from J, with 10 bases between. The CDR3 is 13 residues long. Looked up from germline, CDR1 is LGHDT and CDR2 is YNNKEL (reference sequence). The CDR3 DNA is TGTGCCAGCATCAGGGTTCTCTCCTACGAGCAGTACTTC. This codes for CASIRVLSYEQYF.

This sequence joins TRBV19 and TRBJ2-1, with 8 bases lining up with TRBD2. Trimming took 3 bases from V and 8 from J; bases not matched to a gene: 3. The length of the CDR3 is 13 residues. CDR1 and CDR2 (germline): LNHDA, SQIVND (reference sequence). CDR3 region: CASSMSSGYEQFF. DNA of the CDR3: TGTGCCAGTAGTATGTCTAGCGGGTATGAGCAGTTCTTC.

Only a few counts were recorded for this clonotype. The V gene is TRBV5-1, the J gene TRBJ1-2, with D tentatively TRBD1 (6 bases). Germline V CDR1 and CDR2: SGHRS, YFSETQ. The V end was cut by 1 base, the J end by 8 bases, with 21 bases between. The CDR3 consists of 16 residues. The CDR3 DNA is TGCGCCAGCAGCTTGACCGATTCCACAGGGAGGGGAGGCTACACCTTC. It encodes CASSLTDSTGRGGYTF.

This chain uses TRBV12-3 or TRBV12-4 with TRBJ2-2, with TRBD2 as a possible D gene (6 bases). V shed 5 bases and J shed 0 bases, with 16 bases lying between them. This CDR3 comprises 17 residues. The CDR3 loop is CASSDITSRTNTGELFF. Written as DNA, the CDR3 is TGTGCCAGCAGTGACATAACTAGCAGGACGAACACCGGGGAGCTGTTTTTT.